The 18 T cell receptor beta chains listed next were all sequenced from one sample in a study of shared clonotypes between healthy human individuals. Assay used: immunoSEQ multiplex PCR; TCRdb lists only in-frame clones, some missing. The repertoire has 600,000 to 750,000 clones, over 55% of them found once; the top ten carry about 1.8%. Sequencing was done on a sample of memory CD4+ T cells sorted from blood. Subset described: CD45RA-negative fraction. The receptors come from a woman aged 25 to 39 in good health.

This sequence joins TRBV7-8 and TRBJ2-7, with 9 positions matching TRBD1. This CDR3 has 13 amino acids. The V and J ends lost 5 bases and 7 bases, in that order; junction bases with no gene match: 6. From germline, CDR1 is SGHVS and CDR2 FQNEAQ. The CDR3 nucleotides are TGTGCCAGCAGCCGGGACAGGGCAGGGGAGCAGTACTTC. Its protein is CASSRDRAGEQYF.

Notes on this clone: Other nucleotide sequences from this sample produce the same CDR3. J is TRBJ1-2 and V is TRBV30, with unresolved D. The germline V gene encodes CDR1 GTSNPN and CDR2 SVGIG (reference sequence). V lost 0 bases and J 4 bases, leaving 3 bases between the germline ends. The CDR3 extends over 11 amino acids. The CDR3 DNA sequence: TGTGCCTGGAGTGTCTCCTATGGCTACACCTTC. Protein: CAWSVSYGYTF.

The V call is TRBV28, the J call TRBJ2-3; D is unclear. Germline V CDR1 and CDR2: MDHEN, SYDVKM. V was shortened by 4 bases and J by 1 base, with 9 bases between the two germline ends. This CDR3 contains 14 residues. The CDR3 DNA is TGTGCCAGCAGTTCTCATGGGGGCACAGATACGCAGTATTTT. Translating it yields CASSSHGGTDTQYF.

The J gene is TRBJ1-2, the V gene TRBV19; D remains unclear. There are 12 residues in the CDR3. The V gene's germline CDR1 is LNHDA and CDR2 SQIVND (reference sequence). V was shortened by 3 bases and J by 8 bases, with 10 bases between the two germline ends. The CDR3 loop is CASSMGGYGYTF. The CDR3 nucleotides are TGTGCCAGTAGTATGGGAGGTTACGGCTACACCTTC.

This chain links TRBV30 with TRBJ2-2, with D possibly called TRBD1 or TRBD2 (5 bases each). The germline V and J ends were trimmed by 6 bases and 2 bases, with 13 bases remaining between them. This CDR3 has 14 amino acids. Germline assignment: CDR1 GTSNPN and CDR2 SVGIG (reference sequence). CDR3 sequence (DNA): TGTGCCTGCCCTAGCAGGGCTAACACCGGGGAGCTGTTTTTT. It is translated as CACPSRANTGELFF. Combining the CDR3 with reference TRBV30 and TRBJ2-2 gives the whole variable domain SQTIHQWPATLVQPVGSPLSLECTVEGTSNPNLYWYRQAAGRGLQLLFYSVGIGQISSEVPQNLSASRPQDRQFILSSKKLLLSDSGFYLCACPSRANTGELFFGEGSRLTVL.

This chain links TRBV2 with TRBJ1-4; TRBD1 is a possible D gene (6 bases). Trimming shortened V by 6 bases and J by 8 bases, and 16 bases separated the two germline ends. The CDR3 runs 14 residues. Germline CDR1 SNHLY, CDR2 FYNNEI. CDR3 sequence (DNA): TGTGCCAGCAGACCGACAGGAATGGGCGAAAAACTGTTTTTT. Protein product: CASRPTGMGEKLFF.

This chain links TRBV6-5 with TRBJ1-2, with a weak D call TRBD1 (6 bases). The CDR3 is made up of 16 amino acids. Trimming shortened V by 2 bases and J by 8 bases, and 21 bases separated the two germline ends. CDR1 MNHEY and CDR2 SVGAGI come from the germline V gene. The CDR3 DNA follows: TGTGCCAGCAGTTACCACGGGGGACAATATTTATCGGGCTACACCTTC. Its protein product is CASSYHGGQYLSGYTF.

This clone was seen more than once but under ten times. The chain links TRBV7-2 to TRBJ2-3; a weak D match, TRBD2 (6 bases). The CDR3 contains 15 residues. Germline CDR1 and CDR2: SGHTA and FQGNSA. V dropped 5 bases and J dropped 1 base, with 13 bases sitting between them. The CDR3 DNA is TGTGCCAGCAGCCCAACGCGGGGCCGCACAGATACGCAGTATTTT. Amino acid sequence: CASSPTRGRTDTQYF.

This clone is a singleton in its sample. The chain employs TRBV5-6 and TRBJ1-2; D is undetermined. The germline CDR1 and CDR2 sequences are SGHDT and YYEEEE. V was cut by 4 bases and J by 4 bases, with 17 bases left in between. The CDR3 length is 15 residues. In DNA, the CDR3 is TGTGCCAGCAGCCCCCTGGAGCAGCCCAGCTATGGCTACACCTTC. Protein: CASSPLEQPSYGYTF.

The rearrangement links TRBV11-2 to TRBJ2-2, with D unclear. CDR1 is SGHAT and CDR2 is FQNNGV in the germline V gene. Trimming removed 1 base from V and 6 bases from J, with 12 bases in between. CDR3 length: 15 amino acids. In nucleotides, the CDR3 is TGTGCCAGCAGCTTAGTTTCTCTGGCCCCCGGGGAGCTGTTTTTT. Encoded protein: CASSLVSLAPGELFF.

The V call is TRBV18, the J call TRBJ1-2, with D possibly TRBD1 on 5 matching bases. Per germline, CDR1 KGHSH and CDR2 LQKENI. The V end was cut by 2 bases, the J end by 3 bases, with 7 bases between. The CDR3 is made up of 13 amino acids. CDR3: CASSPGTYYGYTF. DNA for the CDR3: TGTGCCAGCTCACCAGGGACCTACTATGGCTACACCTTC.

The chain carries TRBV19 and TRBJ1-1; TRBD1 matches at 8 bases. V gave up 3 bases and J gave up 13 bases; unmatched junction bases: 7. There are 12 residues in the CDR3. Germline CDR1 is LNHDA and CDR2 is SQIVND (reference sequence). The CDR3 sequence: CASSISGGGVFF. CDR3 nucleotide sequence: TGTGCCAGTAGTATTTCAGGGGGCGGCGTTTTCTTT.

The chain uses TRBV15 and TRBJ2-2; 11 nucleotides line up with TRBD2. This CDR3 has 19 residues. Germline V CDR1 and CDR2: LNHNV, YYDKDF (reference sequence). Germline trimming cut 1 base from V and 2 bases from J; bases unmatched to any gene: 9. The CDR3 region has the DNA TGTGCCACCAGCAGAGGCCTAGCGGGAGGCCCGGGAAACACCGGGGAGCTGTTTTTT. This gives the protein CATSRGLAGGPGNTGELFF.

The chain carries TRBV21-1 and TRBJ1-5. TRBV21-1 is marked as a pseudogene. The CDR3 contains 18 residues. The CDR3 loop reads CASIDTPGGSYSNQPQHF. CDR3 DNA sequence: TGTGCCAGCATAGACACTCCAGGAGGATCCTATAGCAATCAGCCCCAGCATTTT.

This chain's CDR3 is CASSRTLAGGTDTQYF. As DNA, the CDR3 is TGTGCCAGCAGTCGTACCCTAGCGGGAGGCACAGATACGCAGTATTTT. The genes are TRBV27 and TRBJ2-3; 10 nucleotides line up with TRBD2. The CDR3 contains 16 residues. Trimming took 5 bases from V and 1 from J; bases not matched to a gene: 6. The germline CDR1 and CDR2 sequences are MNHEY and SMNVEV (reference sequence).

The CDR3 here is CASSPRAGWYTEAFF. The CDR3 DNA reads as TGTGCCAGCAGCCCGAGGGCGGGGTGGTACACTGAAGCTTTCTTT. This chain uses TRBV5-8 with TRBJ1-1; D remains ambiguous. The CDR3 runs 15 residues. Germline CDR1 SGHTS, CDR2 YDEGEE. Trimming stripped 4 bases from V and 3 bases from J, with 16 bases between.

The rearrangement joins TRBV29-1 to TRBJ2-7; TRBD1 matches 9 bases. This CDR3 comprises 14 residues. The ends lost 5 bases at V and 6 bases at J; junction bases unmatched: 11. From germline, CDR1 is SQVTM and CDR2 ANQGSEA. The DNA for the CDR3 is TGCAGCGTTTCGGGGACAGGGATCCGGGGCGAGCAGTACTTC. It specifies CSVSGTGIRGEQYF.

The chain uses TRBV5-1 and TRBJ2-7; D gene ambiguous. Germline V gene data show CDR1 as SGHRS and CDR2 as YFSETQ. This CDR3 is 15 amino acids long. V gave up 4 bases and J gave up 2 bases, with 16 bases separating them. The CDR3 nucleotides read TGCGCCAGCAGCCCTGGGCAACCCTCAGCCTACGAGCAGTACTTC. It yields the protein CASSPGQPSAYEQYF.